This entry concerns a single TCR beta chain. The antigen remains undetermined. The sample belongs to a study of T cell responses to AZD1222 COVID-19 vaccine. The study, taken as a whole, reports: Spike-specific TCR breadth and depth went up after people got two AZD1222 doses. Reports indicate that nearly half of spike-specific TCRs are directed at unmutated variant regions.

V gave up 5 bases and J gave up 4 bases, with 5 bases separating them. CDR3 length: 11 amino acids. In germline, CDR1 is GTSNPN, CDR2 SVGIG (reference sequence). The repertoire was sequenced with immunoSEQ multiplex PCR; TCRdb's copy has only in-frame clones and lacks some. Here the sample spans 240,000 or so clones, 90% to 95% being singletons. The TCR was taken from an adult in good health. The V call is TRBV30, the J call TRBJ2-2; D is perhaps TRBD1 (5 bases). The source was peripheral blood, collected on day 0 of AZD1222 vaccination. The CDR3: CAWDSTGELFF. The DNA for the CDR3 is TGTGCCTGGGACAGCACCGGGGAGCTGTTTTTT.